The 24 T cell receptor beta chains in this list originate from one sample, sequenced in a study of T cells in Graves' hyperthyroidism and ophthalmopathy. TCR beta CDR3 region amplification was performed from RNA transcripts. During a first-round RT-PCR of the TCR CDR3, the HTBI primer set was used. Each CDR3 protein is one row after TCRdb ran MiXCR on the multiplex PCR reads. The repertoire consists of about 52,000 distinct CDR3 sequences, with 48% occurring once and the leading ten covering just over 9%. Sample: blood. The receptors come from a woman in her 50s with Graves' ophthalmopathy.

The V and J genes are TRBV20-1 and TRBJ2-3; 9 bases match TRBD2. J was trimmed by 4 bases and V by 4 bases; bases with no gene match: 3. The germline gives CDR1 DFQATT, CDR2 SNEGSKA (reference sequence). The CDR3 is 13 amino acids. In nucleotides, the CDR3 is TGCAGTGCTAATCTAGCGGGACCAGATACGCAGTATTTT. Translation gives CSANLAGPDTQYF.

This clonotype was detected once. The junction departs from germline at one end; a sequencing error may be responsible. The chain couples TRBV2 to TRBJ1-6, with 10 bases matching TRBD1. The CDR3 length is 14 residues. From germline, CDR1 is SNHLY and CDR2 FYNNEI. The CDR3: CASSVDRGHSPLHF. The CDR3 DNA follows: TGTGCTAGCAGTGTTGACAGGGGGCATTCACCCCTCCACTTT.

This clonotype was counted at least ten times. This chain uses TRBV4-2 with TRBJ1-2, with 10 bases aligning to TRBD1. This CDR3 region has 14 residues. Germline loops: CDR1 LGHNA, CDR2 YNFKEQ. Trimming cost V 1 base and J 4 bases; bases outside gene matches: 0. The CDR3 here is CASSQGTGGYGYTF. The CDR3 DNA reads TGTGCCAGCAGCCAAGGGACAGGGGGCTATGGCTACACCTTC.

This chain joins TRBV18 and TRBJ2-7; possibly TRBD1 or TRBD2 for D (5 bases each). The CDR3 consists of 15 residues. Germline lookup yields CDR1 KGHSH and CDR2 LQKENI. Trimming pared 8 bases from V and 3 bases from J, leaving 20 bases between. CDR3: CASTPPGPNVYEQYF. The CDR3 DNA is TGTGCCAGCACGCCTCCGGGACCGAACGTCTACGAGCAGTACTTC.

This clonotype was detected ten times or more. The CDR3 coding sequence is TGCAGTGCTAGAGATTCTGGGGGATCCTACAATGAGCAGTTCTTC. Translation gives CSARDSGGSYNEQFF. V is TRBV20-1 and J is TRBJ2-1; perhaps D is TRBD1 or TRBD2 (5 bases each). The CDR3 has 15 residues. The V and J ends lost 0 bases and 1 base respectively, with 10 bases between them. The germline CDR1 and CDR2 sequences are DFQATT and SNEGSKA (reference sequence).

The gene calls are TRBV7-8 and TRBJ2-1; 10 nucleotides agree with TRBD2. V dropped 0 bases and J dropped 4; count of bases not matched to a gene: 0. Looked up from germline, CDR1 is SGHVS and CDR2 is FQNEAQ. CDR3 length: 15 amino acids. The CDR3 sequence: CASSLAGLAYNEQFF. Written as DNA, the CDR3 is TGTGCCAGCAGCTTAGCGGGACTAGCGTACAATGAGCAGTTCTTC.

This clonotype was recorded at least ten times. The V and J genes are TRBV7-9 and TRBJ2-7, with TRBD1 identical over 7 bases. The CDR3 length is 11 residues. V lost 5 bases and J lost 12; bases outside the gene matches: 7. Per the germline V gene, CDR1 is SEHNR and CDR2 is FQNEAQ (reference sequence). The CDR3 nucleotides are TGTGCCAGCAGCCCCGGGACAGTAAGGTACTTC. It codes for CASSPGTVRYF.

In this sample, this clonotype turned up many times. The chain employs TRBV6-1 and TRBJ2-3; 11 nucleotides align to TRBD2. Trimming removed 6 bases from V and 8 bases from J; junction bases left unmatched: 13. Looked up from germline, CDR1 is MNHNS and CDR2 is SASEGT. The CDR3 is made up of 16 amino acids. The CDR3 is CASRTVSGGAVFTQYF. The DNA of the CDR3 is TGTGCCAGCAGGACGGTTAGCGGGGGGGCCGTCTTTACGCAGTATTTT.

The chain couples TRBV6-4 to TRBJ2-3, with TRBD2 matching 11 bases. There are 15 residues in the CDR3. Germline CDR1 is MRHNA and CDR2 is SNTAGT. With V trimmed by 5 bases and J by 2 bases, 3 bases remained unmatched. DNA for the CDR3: TGTGCCAGCAGTCTAGCGGGAGGTTCCACAGATACGCAGTATTTT. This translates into CASSLAGGSTDTQYF.

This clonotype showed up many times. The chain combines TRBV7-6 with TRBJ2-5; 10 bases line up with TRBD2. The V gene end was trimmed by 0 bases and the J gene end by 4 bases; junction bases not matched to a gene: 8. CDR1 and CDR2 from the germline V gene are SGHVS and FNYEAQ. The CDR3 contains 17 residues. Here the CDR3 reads CASSLAGSGGARETQYF. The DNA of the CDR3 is TGTGCCAGCAGCTTAGCGGGGAGCGGGGGGGCCCGAGAGACCCAGTACTTC.

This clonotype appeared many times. The CDR3 nucleotides read TGTGCCAGCAGCGTAGATTACTTCCCGGGACGGATAGATATGTCTGGGGCCAACGTCCTGACTTTC. Its translation is CASSVDYFPGRIDMSGANVLTF. This rearrangement joins TRBV9 to TRBJ2-6; D tentatively fits TRBD1 or TRBD2 (5 bases each). V was cut by 0 bases and J by 1 base, with 26 bases left in between. This CDR3 comprises 22 residues. From germline, CDR1 is SGDLS and CDR2 YYNGEE.

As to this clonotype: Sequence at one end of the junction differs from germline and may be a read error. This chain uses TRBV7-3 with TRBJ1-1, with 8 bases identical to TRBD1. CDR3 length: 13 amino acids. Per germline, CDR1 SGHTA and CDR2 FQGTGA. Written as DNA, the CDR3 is TGTACCAGCAGCCTTACAGGGGGTACTGAAGCTTTCTTT. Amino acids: CTSSLTGGTEAFF.

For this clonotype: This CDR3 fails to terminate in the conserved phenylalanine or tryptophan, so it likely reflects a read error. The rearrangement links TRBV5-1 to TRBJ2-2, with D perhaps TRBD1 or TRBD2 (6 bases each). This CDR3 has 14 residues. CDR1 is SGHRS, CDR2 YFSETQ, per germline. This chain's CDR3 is CASTQGGNTGGLFV. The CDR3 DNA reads TGCGCCAGCACCCAAGGGGGGAACACCGGGGGGCTGTTTGTT.

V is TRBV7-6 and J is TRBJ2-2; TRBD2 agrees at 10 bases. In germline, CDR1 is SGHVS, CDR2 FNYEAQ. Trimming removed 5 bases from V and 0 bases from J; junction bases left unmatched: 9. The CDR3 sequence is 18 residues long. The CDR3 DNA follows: TGTGCCAGCAGCAGTCGACTAGCGGGCTGTGCGAACACCGGGGAGCTGTTTTTT. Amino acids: CASSSRLAGCANTGELFF.

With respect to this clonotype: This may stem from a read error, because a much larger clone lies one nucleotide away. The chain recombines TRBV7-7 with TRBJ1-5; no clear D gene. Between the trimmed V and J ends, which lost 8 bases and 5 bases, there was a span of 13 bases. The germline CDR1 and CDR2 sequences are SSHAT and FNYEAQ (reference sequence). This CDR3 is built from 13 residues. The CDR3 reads CASSPRVDQPQHF. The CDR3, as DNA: TGTGCCAGCTCACCACGCGTAGATCAGCCCCAGCATTTT.

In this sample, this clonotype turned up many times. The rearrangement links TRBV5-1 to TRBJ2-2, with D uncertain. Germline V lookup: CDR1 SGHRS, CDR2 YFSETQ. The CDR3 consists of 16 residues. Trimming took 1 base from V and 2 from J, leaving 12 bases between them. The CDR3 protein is CASSLFDTLNTGELFF. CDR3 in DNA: TGCGCCAGCAGCTTGTTTGATACACTAAACACCGGGGAGCTGTTTTTT.

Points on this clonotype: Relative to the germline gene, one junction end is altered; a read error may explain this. CDR3 sequence (DNA): TGTGCCGCCAGCAGAGGTAGAGATGAAAAACTGTTTTTT. It is translated as CAASRGRDEKLFF. The chain has TRBV15 and TRBJ1-4; D is uncertain. CDR3 size: 13 residues. Germline CDR1 is LNHNV and CDR2 is YYDKDF (reference sequence).

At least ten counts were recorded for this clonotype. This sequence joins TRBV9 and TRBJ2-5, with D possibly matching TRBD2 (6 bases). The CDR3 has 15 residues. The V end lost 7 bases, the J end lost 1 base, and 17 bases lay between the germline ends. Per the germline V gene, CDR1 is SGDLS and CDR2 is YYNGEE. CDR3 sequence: CASGVGGQLQETQYF. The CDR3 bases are TGTGCCAGCGGAGTGGGAGGTCAACTCCAAGAGACCCAGTACTTC.

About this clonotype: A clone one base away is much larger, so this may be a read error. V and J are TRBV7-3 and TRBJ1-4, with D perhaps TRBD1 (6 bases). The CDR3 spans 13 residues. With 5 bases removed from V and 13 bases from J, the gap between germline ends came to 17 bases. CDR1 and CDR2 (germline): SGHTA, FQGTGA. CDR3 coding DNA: TGTGCCAGCAGCCAAGAGAGAGGGGGAAGACTGTTTTTT. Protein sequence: CASSQERGGRLFF.

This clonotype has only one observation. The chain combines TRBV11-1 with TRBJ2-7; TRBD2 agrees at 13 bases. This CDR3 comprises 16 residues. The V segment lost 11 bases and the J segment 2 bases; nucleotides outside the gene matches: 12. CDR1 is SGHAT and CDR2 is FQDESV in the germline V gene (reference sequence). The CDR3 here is CAWSTGTSGAAYEQYF. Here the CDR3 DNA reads TGTGCCTGGAGTACCGGGACTAGCGGGGCAGCCTACGAGCAGTACTTC.

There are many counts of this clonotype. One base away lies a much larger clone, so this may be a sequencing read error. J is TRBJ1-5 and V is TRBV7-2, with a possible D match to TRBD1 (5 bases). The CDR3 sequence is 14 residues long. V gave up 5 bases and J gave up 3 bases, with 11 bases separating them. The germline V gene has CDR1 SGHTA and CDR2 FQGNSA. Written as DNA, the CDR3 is TGTGCCAGCAGCCTAGACAGCTCCAATCAGCCCCAGCATTTT. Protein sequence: CASSLDSSNQPQHF.

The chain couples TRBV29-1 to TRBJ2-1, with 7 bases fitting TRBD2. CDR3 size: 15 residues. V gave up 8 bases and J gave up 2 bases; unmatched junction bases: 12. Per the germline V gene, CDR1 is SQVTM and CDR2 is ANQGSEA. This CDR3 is CSSTRGGDAYNEQFF. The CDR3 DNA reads TGCAGCTCAACCCGTGGGGGGGACGCCTACAATGAGCAGTTCTTC.

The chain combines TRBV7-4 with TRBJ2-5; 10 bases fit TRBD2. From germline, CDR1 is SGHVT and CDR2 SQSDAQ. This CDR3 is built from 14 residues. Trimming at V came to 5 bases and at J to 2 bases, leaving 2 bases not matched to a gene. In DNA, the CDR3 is TGTGCCAGCAGCATTAGCGGGGGGCAAGAGACCCAGTACTTC. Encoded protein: CASSISGGQETQYF.

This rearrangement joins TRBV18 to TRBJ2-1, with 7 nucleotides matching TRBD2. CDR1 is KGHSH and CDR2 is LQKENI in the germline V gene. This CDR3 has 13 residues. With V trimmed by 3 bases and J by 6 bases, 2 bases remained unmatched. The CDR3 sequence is CASSPGLRNEQFF. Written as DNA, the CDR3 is TGTGCCAGCTCACCGGGACTACGCAATGAGCAGTTCTTC.